The 25 T cell receptor beta chains presented below share a single source sample, sequenced in a study of shared clonotypes between healthy human individuals. Sequencing was performed with immunoSEQ multiplex PCR; in TCRdb, only in-frame clones are kept and a portion is missing. This table has about 680,000 clones, roughly 70% appearing once. Sequenced sample: memory CD4+ T cells sorted from blood. The subset: CD45RA-negative fraction. These receptor sequences come from a woman in her twenties or thirties in good health.

This clone occurred once. Other nucleotide sequences in the sample specify the same CDR3. The gene calls are TRBV29-1 and TRBJ2-5; 10 positions match TRBD2. Germline values: CDR1 SQVTM, CDR2 ANQGSEA. V trimming: 4 bases; J trimming: 4 bases; junction bases outside the gene matches: 0. This CDR3 is built from 12 residues. The CDR3 sequence is CSVGLAGETQYF. CDR3 DNA sequence: TGCAGCGTTGGACTAGCGGGAGAGACCCAGTACTTC.

The chain uses TRBV14 and TRBJ2-3; no reliable D call. Germline CDR1 SGHDN, CDR2 FVKESK. The CDR3 is 18 residues long. V was clipped by 2 bases and J by 0 bases, with 18 bases between them. CDR3 nucleotide sequence: TGTGCCAGCAGCCAACGCCTTATTGCGAGCCCTAGCACAGATACGCAGTATTTT. Translated: CASSQRLIASPSTDTQYF. The full variable domain, its missing parts supplied by reference TRBV14 and TRBJ2-3, is EAGVTQFPSHSVIEKGQTVTLRCDPISGHDNLYWYRRVMGKEIKFLLHFVKESKQDESGMPNNRFLAERTGGTYSTLKVQPAELEDSGVYFCASSQRLIASPSTDTQYFGPGTRLTVL.

The chain joins TRBV5-1 to TRBJ1-4; 7 bases agree with TRBD1. Germline trimming cut 1 base from V and 6 bases from J; bases unmatched to any gene: 3. Per germline, CDR1 SGHRS and CDR2 YFSETQ. This CDR3 region has 14 residues. This chain's CDR3 is CASSLQGTDEKLFF. The CDR3 region has the DNA TGCGCCAGCAGCTTGCAAGGGACAGATGAAAAACTGTTTTTT.

The chain links TRBV18 to TRBJ2-6; 10 bases match TRBD1. This CDR3 spans 18 amino acids. Germline-derived CDR1 and CDR2 are KGHSH and LQKENI. V shed 1 base, J shed 1 base, and the junction held 4 bases outside the gene matches. CDR3 sequence: CASSPRTGGLSGANVLTF. The DNA of the CDR3 is TGTGCCAGCTCACCACGGACAGGGGGGCTTTCTGGGGCCAACGTCCTGACTTTC.

The chain employs TRBV19 and TRBJ2-4; a weak D match, TRBD1 (5 bases). CDR1 is LNHDA and CDR2 is SQIVND in the germline V gene (reference sequence). The CDR3 is 14 amino acids. Between the trimmed V and J ends, which lost 6 bases and 2 bases, there was a span of 11 bases. The chain's CDR3 is CASRGQGSKNIQYF. The CDR3 DNA sequence: TGTGCCAGTAGGGGCCAGGGTTCCAAAAACATTCAGTACTTC.

CDR3 DNA sequence: TGTGCCAGCAGCTTAACGCCGGGGGAGACCCAGTACTTC. Translation gives CASSLTPGETQYF. This rearrangement joins TRBV7-3 to TRBJ2-5, with D tentatively TRBD2 (5 bases). V dropped 0 bases and J dropped 5 bases, with 7 bases sitting between them. Germline values: CDR1 SGHTA, CDR2 FQGTGA. This CDR3 is built from 13 residues.

The rearrangement uses TRBV30 and TRBJ2-5, with TRBD1 matching over 9 bases. CDR1 and CDR2 (germline): GTSNPN, SVGIG (reference sequence). J gave up 4 bases and V 2 bases, and 2 bases lay outside the gene matches. The CDR3 has 13 amino acids. As DNA, the CDR3 is TGTGCCTGGAGTATGGGACAGGGAGAGACCCAGTACTTC. It yields the protein CAWSMGQGETQYF.

V usage is TRBV7-3 and J usage is TRBJ1-1; TRBD1 matches 7 bases. V lost 5 bases, J lost 7 bases, and 13 bases stayed unmatched. Germline V gives CDR1 SGHTA, CDR2 FQGTGA. The CDR3 totals 15 residues. CDR3 region: CASSEDRNQQSEAFF. The CDR3 DNA follows: TGTGCCAGCAGCGAGGACAGGAATCAGCAAAGTGAAGCTTTCTTT.

The CDR3 loop reads CATINQQGAYGYTF. DNA of the CDR3: TGTGCCACTATTAACCAACAGGGGGCGTATGGCTACACCTTC. This chain links TRBV6-4 with TRBJ1-2, with 9 bases fitting TRBD1. V trimming: 10 bases; J trimming: 5 bases; junction bases outside the gene matches: 11. The germline V gene has CDR1 MRHNA and CDR2 SNTAGT. CDR3 size: 14 residues.

This chain connects TRBV28 to TRBJ1-2, with TRBD1 identical over 10 bases. The CDR3 totals 16 residues. From germline, CDR1 is MDHEN and CDR2 SYDVKM. V gave up 10 bases and J gave up 2 bases; unmatched junction bases: 13. The DNA for the CDR3 is TGTGCCACCTATAACGACAGGGGGCGATACAACTATGGCTACACCTTC. It yields the protein CATYNDRGRYNYGYTF.

In this sample, this clone turned up once. The rearrangement joins TRBV7-8 to TRBJ1-3; D uncertain. Germline V lookup: CDR1 SGHVS, CDR2 FQNEAQ. The CDR3 has 17 residues. Trimming took 2 bases from V and 0 from J, leaving 14 bases between them. The CDR3 nucleotides are TGTGCCAGCAGCTTAAGTAGAATAGGTTCCTCTGGAAACACCATATATTTT. Protein: CASSLSRIGSSGNTIYF.

V is TRBV6-5 and J is TRBJ2-2; no reliable D call. V was trimmed by 2 bases and J by 0 bases, leaving 7 bases between them. The V gene's germline CDR1 is MNHEY and CDR2 SVGAGI. The CDR3 contains 15 residues. DNA of the CDR3: TGTGCCAGCAGTTACAGCGACACGAACACCGGGGAGCTGTTTTTT. Encoded protein: CASSYSDTNTGELFF.

The chain combines TRBV7-6 with TRBJ2-3; D not certain. Per the germline V gene, CDR1 is SGHVS and CDR2 is FNYEAQ. The CDR3 loop spans 13 amino acids. The germline V and J ends were trimmed by 3 bases and 2 bases, with 6 bases remaining between them. This CDR3 is CASSFGNTDTQYF. The CDR3 DNA follows: TGTGCCAGCAGCTTTGGCAACACAGATACGCAGTATTTT.

J is TRBJ2-3 and V is TRBV7-9; 9 positions agree with TRBD2. Germline V gene lookup returns CDR1 SEHNR and CDR2 FQNEAQ (reference sequence). V dropped 7 bases and J dropped 3; count of bases not matched to a gene: 5. CDR3 size: 14 residues. CDR3 sequence reads: CASNPGLATDTQYF. The CDR3 nucleotides are TGTGCCAGCAACCCGGGACTAGCTACAGATACGCAGTATTTT.

The CDR3 spells CSVVPTGGLDTQYF. CDR3 coding DNA: TGCAGCGTCGTCCCGACGGGAGGGCTGGATACGCAGTATTTT. The chain couples TRBV29-1 to TRBJ2-3, with 8 bases matching TRBD2. The trim removed 6 bases at V and 6 bases at J, leaving 11 bases unmatched. Per germline, CDR1 SQVTM and CDR2 ANQGSEA. This CDR3 is 14 amino acids long.

This chain links TRBV25-1 with TRBJ2-3; D is perhaps TRBD1 or TRBD2 (5 bases each). The germline CDR1 and CDR2 sequences are MGHDK and SYGVNS. V was clipped by 2 bases and J by 2 bases, with 14 bases between them. The CDR3 is 16 amino acids. CDR3: CASSEKVLGVTDTQYF. As DNA, the CDR3 is TGTGCCAGCAGTGAAAAGGTACTAGGGGTCACAGATACGCAGTATTTT.

This clone appeared a single time. The genes are TRBV27 and TRBJ2-5; D is possibly TRBD1 (6 bases). V was clipped by 4 bases and J by 5 bases, with 17 bases between them. Germline V gene sequence: CDR1 MNHEY, CDR2 SMNVEV (reference sequence). The CDR3 has 15 residues. The CDR3 is CASSSRGGYVETQYF. The CDR3, as DNA: TGTGCCAGCAGTTCCAGGGGCGGATATGTGGAGACCCAGTACTTC.

This chain connects TRBV5-4 to TRBJ1-4, with D uncertain. The CDR3 is 19 residues long. The V gene's germline CDR1 is SGHNT and CDR2 YYREEE (reference sequence). The ends were cut back, 4 bases at V and 0 bases at J, with 22 bases in the middle. CDR3 residues: CASSKRPPQQKSTNEKLFF. CDR3 in DNA: TGTGCCAGCAGCAAAAGGCCACCCCAACAGAAGTCAACTAATGAAAAACTGTTTTTT.

The genes are TRBV7-7 and TRBJ1-2; TRBD1 is a possible D gene (5 bases). The length of the CDR3 is 14 residues. V gave up 5 bases and J gave up 8 bases, with 18 bases separating them. Looked up from germline, CDR1 is SSHAT and CDR2 is FNYEAQ (reference sequence). The CDR3 sequence is CASSAKLAGPGYTF. For the CDR3, the DNA is TGTGCCAGCAGCGCCAAATTGGCAGGGCCCGGCTACACCTTC. Full variable domain (outside the CDR3, taken from reference TRBV7-7 and TRBJ1-2): GAGVSQSPRYKVTKRGQDVTLRCDPISSHATLYWYQQALGQGPEFLTYFNYEAQPDKSGLPSDRFSAERPEGSISTLTIQRTEQRDSAMYRCASSAKLAGPGYTFGSGTRLTVV.

This clone was counted a few times. The gene calls are TRBV20-1 and TRBJ1-2; D gene uncertain. This CDR3 region has 10 residues. Germline V gene data show CDR1 as DFQATT and CDR2 as SNEGSKA (reference sequence). V was trimmed by 1 base and J by 8 bases, leaving 5 bases between them. The CDR3 DNA reads as TGCAGTGCTAGAGTCGAGGGCTACACCTTC. Its protein is CSARVEGYTF.

In its sample, this clone was seen a few times. The chain is built from TRBV27 and TRBJ2-1; D is perhaps TRBD1 or TRBD2 (6 bases each). CDR3 length equals 15 residues. The germline CDR1 and CDR2 sequences are MNHEY and SMNVEV (reference sequence). Trimming took off 6 bases at V and 6 bases at J, with 18 bases between the two ends. CDR3 protein: CASSKKGGRRNEQFF. CDR3 in DNA: TGTGCCAGCAGCAAAAAGGGGGGCCGACGCAATGAGCAGTTCTTC.

In DNA, the CDR3 is TGCGCCAGCAGCTTTATACAGGGGTGGGATACGCAGTATTTT. Translated: CASSFIQGWDTQYF. The chain combines TRBV5-1 with TRBJ2-3; 7 nucleotides match TRBD1. Germline V gene sequence: CDR1 SGHRS, CDR2 YFSETQ. The CDR3 is made up of 14 amino acids. V dropped 2 bases and J dropped 6; count of bases not matched to a gene: 6. Looking up the rest from reference TRBV5-1 and TRBJ2-3 gives the full variable domain: KAGVTQTPRYLIKTRGQQVTLSCSPISGHRSVSWYQQTPGQGLQFLFEYFSETQRNKGNFPGRFSGRQFSNSRSEMNVSTLELGDSALYLCASSFIQGWDTQYFGPGTRLTVL.

The rearrangement links TRBV28 to TRBJ1-2; no clear D. The CDR3 totals 14 residues. Germline V gives CDR1 MDHEN, CDR2 SYDVKM. Deletions cut 5 bases from V and 0 bases from J, with 10 bases between. The CDR3 sequence is CASSVGSANYGYTF. In DNA form, the CDR3 reads TGTGCCAGCAGTGTAGGGAGCGCTAACTATGGCTACACCTTC.

A note on this clone: The sample contains more than one DNA sequence encoding this CDR3. This sequence joins TRBV7-2 and TRBJ2-7; 12 positions match TRBD2. Trimming at V came to 5 bases and at J to 4 bases, leaving 6 bases not matched to a gene. This CDR3 region has 15 residues. Germline loops: CDR1 SGHTA, CDR2 FQGNSA. The CDR3 here is CASSPGLAGTYEQYF. In nucleotides, the CDR3 is TGTGCCAGCAGCCCGGGACTAGCGGGCACATACGAGCAGTACTTC.

V usage is TRBV2 and J usage is TRBJ2-2, with 9 bases identical to TRBD2. The CDR3 has 15 residues. CDR1 is SNHLY and CDR2 is FYNNEI in the germline V gene. Trimming cost V 4 bases and J 7 bases; bases outside gene matches: 7. The CDR3 coding sequence is TGTGCCAGCAGTGTATTAGCGGGAGTGGTCGGGGAGCTGTTTTTT. It is translated as CASSVLAGVVGELFF.